Given below is one T cell receptor (beta chain) in context. The target of this receptor is not known. No base qualities exist here, and no much larger clone lies one base off it. Within the sample, other DNA sequences also encode this same CDR3. This sample was included in a study of cytomegalovirus exposure and HLA in healthy donors (dated by TCRdb to 2016 to 2017). Turning to the overall study: An earlier analysis of under 600 of the donors reported roughly 300 Gb of sequence data and more than 90 million unique TCR beta sequences from some 180 million T cells. An early release that covered around 590 HLA-typed donors contained about 300 gigabases of sequencing data and some 87 million unique TCR sequences. Of the 350 to 450 genotyped donors, over 80% were placed in the genetic ancestry cluster associated with self-reported Caucasian donors. The aim of the study was to test whether cataloging public T cell receptors could identify signatures of past pathogen exposure. The study profiled the T cell repertoires of hundreds of subjects by immunosequencing and related them to cytomegalovirus serostatus. A separate validation cohort of 100 to 150 different subjects was used in addition to the approximately 640-subject first cohort. The study combined high-throughput TCR immunosequencing, statistical association of individual TCRs with disease status, and machine learning to predict cytomegalovirus infection status. To study patterns of TCR occurrence, a later analysis re-analyzed previously published TCR beta repertoires from 500 to 850 donors and added high-resolution HLA genotyping. In the later analysis, no new phenotypic data were used to find candidate immune exposures; instead, reliance was placed on TCR beta sequences and their occurrence across donors. In an earlier analysis of roughly 580 of the donors, high-throughput TCR beta sequencing was used to judge whether each TCR beta V gene segment behaved as functional or pseudogenic. Donor age, sex, ethnicity and CMV serostatus were compiled together with the repertoire data. Genome-wide SNP genotypes for about 65% of the roughly 670 donors were used in a later genetic analysis, which treated that subset as a discovery cohort. All discovery cohort repertoires had been generated using a single sequencing platform. Class I and class II HLA loci were covered by the typing at four-digit resolution. Typing coverage varied by locus: roughly 620-640 donors for A, B, C, DRB1 and DQB1; about 520 for DQA1; 600 to 610 for DPA1; more than 450 for DPB1. About five DR-DQ haplotypes were treated as single units for association and clustering because of strong linkage in the cohort. Among 300 to 450 genotyped donors of the cohort, an average of around 240,000 unique TCR beta nucleotide sequences were sequenced per donor, about a sixth of them non-productive. What the research found in general, with its limitations: In a later analysis, about 17,000 TCR beta sequences were associated with specific HLA alleles at a false discovery rate of 0.05. A further reported finding was that TCR beta sequences accurately predicted the HLA-A and HLA-B alleles for most subjects in the first cohort. According to a later genetic analysis, donors in an Asian-associated ancestry cluster had fewer N-insertions in productive TCRs than the roughly 700-donor mean. Because some donors lacked HLA typing at each locus, the association tests relied only on the typed subset. In a later analysis, most CMV-associated TCR beta chains were found to appear HLA-restricted, with HLA associations seemingly driven largely by CMV exposure. In both the original and validation cohorts, the classifier was reported to diagnose cytomegalovirus status with high specificity and sensitivity. Some IMGT-functional V segments, including TRBV6-2 and TRBV6-3, could not be told apart with the 87-base-pair reads, so those segments were excluded. Fewer than 20 rarely observed V segments, including chromosome 9 orphons, were excluded from the earlier analysis of a few hundred of the donors because counts were too low. In vitro tests confirmed that a few of the cytomegalovirus-associated TCR beta chains recognize cytomegalovirus antigens. Compared with equally common non-associated chains, HLA-associated TCR beta chains in a later analysis were more clonally expanded and had lower generation probabilities. V-gene and J-gene trimming of TCR beta chains was associated with a missense DCLRE1C variant in a later genetic analysis, and the association was replicated in an independent cohort. According to the authors, the approach could potentially be generalized to other disease states and immunological phenotypes. Strong co-occurrence of HLA alleles, especially DR and DQ, made assigning TCR associations to individual alleles difficult. In a later analysis, the rate of TCR association differed among HLA loci, with DRB1 alleles having the most associated TCRs and HLA-C alleles having the fewest. Broadly in line with IMGT annotations, most TCR beta V segments showed up in productive rearrangements about 87% or about 30% of the time in an earlier analysis of several hundred of the donors. CMV serostatus was the only immune exposure information available for the cohort. Correlated functional status among segregating V segments might reflect linkage disequilibrium, but an unknown experimental factor could not be ruled out. The study gave a list of under 200 TCR beta chains associated with cytomegalovirus. The cohort was sequenced for TCR beta chains only, and without alpha or paired-chain data the features that could be detected were limited. While some public TCRs were present in many individuals, most TCR sequences turned up only very rarely across donors. The presence/absence analyses assumed that sequencing depth was roughly uniform across donors, and that assumption may not be true. According to a later analysis, parvovirus B19, influenza, CMV and Epstein-Barr virus appeared linked to several top co-occurrence clusters. The sequencing pipeline was judged likely to have produced a cluster of highly shared sequence variants as a technical artifact.

Library creation used the immunoSEQ multiplex PCR assay. For the multiplex PCR, a mixture combining 60 forward primers for TCR Vbeta segments and 13 reverse primers for TCR Jbeta segments was used. The CDR3 region of rearranged TCR beta genes was amplified from genomic DNA with a multiplex PCR assay. Amplified TCR beta libraries were sequenced as 87-base-pair reads on the Illumina HiSeq System. The study's processing was this. A later analysis counted 65 million to 90 million unique TCR beta chains across the 500 to 850 repertoires, and some 11 million of these chains were shared by at least two donors. Raw reads were error-corrected and collapsed into unique sequences by a nearest-neighbor algorithm in which closely related sequences were merged to remove PCR and sequencing errors. Alignment of CDR3 sequences to IMGT reference sequences was used to assign V, D and J gene segments. For a sequence to be retained, at least a six-nucleotide match to both a V gene segment and a J gene segment was required. A rearrangement was called productive if the CDR3 had no stop codons and remained in frame with V and J, and every other rearrangement was called non-productive. Following IMGT convention, CDR3 was defined as the stretch from the second conserved V-encoded cysteine up to the conserved J-encoded phenylalanine. The earlier analysis of fewer than 700 of the donors excluded sequences that lacked an unambiguous match to a single V gene segment. In an earlier analysis of a few hundred of the donors, V segments were called functional above 56.7% productive rearrangements and were called segregating when the between-donor standard deviation exceeded 5%. A statistical classification framework was built to diagnose cytomegalovirus status from the catalog of TCR beta chain sequences. In a later analysis, V and J genes were assigned by comparing TCR nucleotide sequences against IMGT/GENE-DB human TR gene sequences. A later analysis assigned CDR3 sequences and most-parsimonious VDJ recombination scenarios with the TCRdist pipeline. A later analysis defined each TCR beta chain by its CDR3 amino acid sequence plus V-gene family, and excluded reads lacking a unique V-gene family. In a later analysis, fewer than 600 highly shared, low-generation-probability nucleotide sequences were removed to address suspected cross-contamination and a sequencing artifact. A later analysis calculated a clonal expansion index for each public chain from normalized within-repertoire ranks of inferred template counts. A later analysis computed generation probabilities with a VDJ recombination model fitted to out-of-frame rearrangements, and checked the results against IGoR. In a later analysis, TCR-TCR, TCR-HLA and TCR-CMV co-occurrence was scored with hypergeometric tests, and a repertoire-size bias correction was applied to TCR pairs. In a later analysis, false discovery rates were estimated by permuting HLA or CMV assignments 20 times. A later analysis grouped co-occurring TCRs with DBSCAN, adding TCRdist sequence similarity when clustering within HLA-allele-positive subsets. For co-occurrence clustering, repertoires with fewer than 30,000 or more than 120,000 public chains were excluded, along with a handful of repertoires with anomalous nucleotide sharing. In its TCRdb copy, this immuneACCESS table keeps in-frame sequences only and misses some clones. Where compared with another copy, unresolved V genes explain less than half of these, and the others have no known cause. D and trimming come from the DNA, and the V and J calls and clone size come from that table. The sample contains around 150,000 clones, roughly 83% of them found a single time. The top ten clones comprise about 1.5% of the sample.

The cohort comprised approximately 700 healthy bone marrow donors. At the time of sampling, all cohort members were nominally healthy, though unrecorded immune exposures were likely present. The donor tested CMV seronegative, placing the donor among the 350 or so seronegative members of the cohort. A peripheral blood sample was collected from each donor, and TCR beta sequencing was performed on peripheral blood mononuclear cells. The Qiagen DNeasy Blood Extraction Kit was used to extract genomic DNA from the blood cell samples. Trimming removed 5 bases from V and 5 bases from J; the gene matches leave 4 bases unexplained. The CDR3 spans 14 residues, from the cysteine through the phenylalanine. Only the CDR3 portion is preserved as DNA: 42 bases, with reading frame beginning at the first base. CDR1 and CDR2 (SGHTA, FQGNSA) derive from the germline V gene.

The sample was PBMCs. The chain joins TRBV7-2 to TRBJ2-5, with 11 bases matching TRBD1. This TCR was recovered from a man aged 35-49 years in good health and CMV-seronegative. The CDR3 reads as follows: CASSNRDRGETQYF. The sequenced DNA: TGTGCCAGCAGCAACCGGGACAGGGGGGAGACCCAGTACTTC.